The 20 T cell receptor beta chains listed next were all sequenced from one sample in a study of memory CD4+ T cells and cytomegalovirus serostatus. The sort gate was single viable CD3+CD4+CD8-CD45RO+ cells for memory CD4+ T cells. This table comes from immunoSEQ multiplex PCR, and its TCRdb copy is limited to in-frame clones, with some not included. In the table there are over 25,000 clones, more than 75% of which are singletons. The specimen was memory CD4+ T cells from blood. The receptors shown here come from an adult in good health and CMV-seronegative.

The CDR3 DNA follows: TGTGCCAGCAGCCTCCTGTTAGGGGACACTGAAGCTTTCTTT. Translating gives CASSLLLGDTEAFF. This rearrangement joins TRBV14 to TRBJ1-1; weak D call: TRBD1 (5 bases). CDR1 SGHDN and CDR2 FVKESK come from the germline V gene. The V end was cut by 4 bases, the J end by 3 bases, with 12 bases between. The CDR3 sequence is 14 residues long.

This clone has only one observation. The rearrangement uses TRBV28 and TRBJ2-5; 10 nucleotides match TRBD1. Germline lookup yields CDR1 MDHEN and CDR2 SYDVKM. The CDR3 covers 16 residues. The V gene end was trimmed by 6 bases and the J gene end by 1 base; junction bases not matched to a gene: 8. The CDR3 spells CASSTRQGAIQETQYF. The CDR3 DNA sequence: TGTGCCAGCAGCACTAGACAGGGGGCAATCCAAGAGACCCAGTACTTC.

The V and J genes are TRBV11-2 and TRBJ2-5; TRBD2 agrees at 10 bases. There are 15 residues in the CDR3. V lost 2 bases to trimming and J lost 4 bases; unmatched junction nucleotides: 4. CDR1 and CDR2 (germline): SGHAT, FQNNGV. The CDR3 loop reads CASSLIAGGGETQYF. In DNA, the CDR3 is TGTGCCAGCAGCTTAATAGCGGGAGGAGGAGAGACCCAGTACTTC.

This chain links TRBV18 with TRBJ2-1; tentatively, D is TRBD2 (6 bases). CDR1 and CDR2 from the germline V gene are KGHSH and LQKENI. The CDR3 totals 16 residues. The V gene lost 6 bases and the J gene lost 0 bases, with 15 bases spanning the gap. CDR3: CASSKRGGVSYNEQFF. CDR3 DNA sequence: TGTGCCAGCTCTAAACGAGGCGGGGTCTCCTACAATGAGCAGTTCTTC. The whole variable domain, remainder taken from reference TRBV18 and TRBJ2-1, is NAGVMQNPRHLVRRRGQEARLRCSPMKGHSHVYWYRQLPEEGLKFMVYLQKENIIDESGMPKERFSAEFPKEGPSILRIQQVVRGDSAAYFCASSKRGGVSYNEQFFGPGTRLTVL.

The chain carries TRBV5-5 and TRBJ2-5; D call uncertain. The length of the CDR3 is 11 residues. Per germline, CDR1 SGHKS and CDR2 YYEKEE (reference sequence). V lost 4 bases and J 1 base, leaving 2 bases between the germline ends. The CDR3 DNA sequence: TGTGCCAGCAGCCTCCAAGAGACCCAGTACTTC. This encodes CASSLQETQYF.

This chain uses TRBV9 with TRBJ2-3; TRBD2 might be the D (6 bases). Germline CDR1 SGDLS, CDR2 YYNGEE. There are 13 residues in the CDR3. V shed 6 bases and J shed 0 bases, with 8 bases lying between them. This CDR3 reads CASKAGSTDTQYF. CDR3 nucleotides: TGTGCCAGCAAGGCGGGGAGCACAGATACGCAGTATTTT.

This sequence joins TRBV28 and TRBJ2-2; 8 bases align to TRBD1. CDR3 length: 16 residues. Germline assignment: CDR1 MDHEN and CDR2 SYDVKM. Trimming cost V 5 bases and J 6 bases; bases outside gene matches: 11. CDR3 amino acids: CASSTVRDRLPGELFF. The CDR3 nucleotides read TGTGCCAGCAGTACAGTTCGGGACAGGTTACCCGGGGAGCTGTTTTTT. The variable domain in full, completed from reference TRBV28 and TRBJ2-2, reads DVKVTQSSRYLVKRTGEKVFLECVQDMDHENMFWYRQDPGLGLRLIYFSYDVKMKEKGDIPEGYSVSREKKERFSLILESASTNQTSMYLCASSTVRDRLPGELFFGEGSRLTVL.

The rearrangement links TRBV6-1 to TRBJ2-7; 7 bases are a match to TRBD1. There are 15 residues in the CDR3. J lost 1 base, V lost 3 bases, and 6 bases had no gene match. The germline V gene encodes CDR1 MNHNS and CDR2 SASEGT. The CDR3 bases are TGTGCCAGCAGTGACCAGGGGGTTTTATCCTACGAGCAGTACTTC. Translated, it gives CASSDQGVLSYEQYF.

The chain links TRBV10-3 to TRBJ1-2; D gene uncertain. V dropped 6 bases and J dropped 8 bases, with 19 bases sitting between them. The germline CDR1 and CDR2 sequences are ENHRY and SYGVKD. CDR3 length equals 14 residues. For the CDR3, the DNA is TGTGCCATCAGCCATCCAACATCTGGTGGAGGCTACACCTTC. This codes for CAISHPTSGGGYTF.

For the CDR3, the DNA is TGCGCCAGCAGCTCCCAAGAGACCCAGTACTTC. Its translation: CASSSQETQYF. The rearrangement links TRBV5-1 to TRBJ2-5; D uncertain. Germline-derived CDR1 and CDR2 are SGHRS and YFSETQ. The germline V and J ends were trimmed by 3 bases and 1 base, with 1 base remaining between them. CDR3 length: 11 residues.

This clone occurred a few times. The chain combines TRBV7-2 with TRBJ1-1, with no clear D. V was pared by 2 bases and J by 3 bases, with 10 bases between. This CDR3 has 14 amino acids. Germline values: CDR1 SGHTA, CDR2 FQGNSA. CDR3 DNA sequence: TGTGCCAGCAGCTTACGGGTTCGGGACACTGAAGCTTTCTTT. Translating it yields CASSLRVRDTEAFF. The full variable domain, in which reference TRBV7-2 and TRBJ1-1 provide the parts outside the CDR3, is GAGVSQSPSNKVTEKGKDVELRCDPISGHTALYWYRQSLGQGLEFLIYFQGNSAPDKSGLPSDRFSAERTGGSVSTLTIQRTQQEDSAVYLCASSLRVRDTEAFFGQGTRLTVV.

The rearrangement joins TRBV7-9 to TRBJ2-2; the match to TRBD2 covers 12 bases. The germline CDR1 and CDR2 sequences are SEHNR and FQNEAQ (reference sequence). V lost 5 bases and J lost 0; bases outside the gene matches: 4. This CDR3 has 17 residues. In nucleotides, the CDR3 is TGTGCCAGCAGCAAGACTAGCGGGAGTGCGAACACCGGGGAGCTGTTTTTT. Amino acids: CASSKTSGSANTGELFF. The entire variable domain, with the rest obtained from reference TRBV7-9 and TRBJ2-2, is as follows: DTGVSQNPRHKITKRGQNVTFRCDPISEHNRLYWYRQTLGQGPEFLTYFQNEAQLEKSRLLSDRFSAERPKGSFSTLEIQRTEQGDSAMYLCASSKTSGSANTGELFFGEGSRLTVL.

The chain couples TRBV6-1 to TRBJ1-6, with a possible D match to TRBD1 (5 bases). This CDR3 has 10 amino acids. Germline lookup yields CDR1 MNHNS and CDR2 SASEGT. Trimming took 10 bases from V and 16 from J, leaving 14 bases between them. The CDR3 reads CATDRPILHF. CDR3 nucleotide sequence: TGTGCCACTGACAGACCGATACTCCACTTT.

The V call is TRBV4-2, the J call TRBJ2-3; 11 nucleotides agree with TRBD2. The V and J ends lost 4 bases and 6 bases, in that order; junction bases with no gene match: 9. The CDR3 sequence is 16 residues long. Germline CDR1 reads LGHNA; CDR2 reads YNFKEQ. CDR3 loop: CASSRQLAGVGDTQYF. CDR3 nucleotide sequence: TGTGCCAGCAGCCGCCAACTAGCGGGAGTTGGGGATACGCAGTATTTT.

A few counts support this clone. The rearrangement joins TRBV5-1 to TRBJ1-1; no firm D call. The CDR3 totals 14 residues. Per the germline V gene, CDR1 is SGHRS and CDR2 is YFSETQ. Trimming removed 1 base from V and 0 bases from J, with 7 bases in between. The CDR3 nucleotides are TGCGCCAGCAGCTTGTTAACAGTGAACACTGAAGCTTTCTTT. As protein: CASSLLTVNTEAFF.

The chain has TRBV4-1 and TRBJ2-7, with D perhaps being TRBD1 or TRBD2 (5 bases each). With 0 bases removed from V and 0 bases from J, the gap between germline ends came to 9 bases. The V gene's germline CDR1 is MGHRA and CDR2 YSYEKL. The CDR3 has 15 amino acids. Here the CDR3 reads CASSQDQGRSYEQYF. CDR3 nucleotide sequence: TGCGCCAGCAGCCAAGATCAGGGACGCTCCTACGAGCAGTACTTC.

This sequence joins TRBV6-1 and TRBJ1-2, with 7 bases fitting TRBD1. V lost 3 bases and J lost 6; bases outside the gene matches: 4. The germline gives CDR1 MNHNS, CDR2 SASEGT. The CDR3 is made up of 13 amino acids. The CDR3 DNA reads as TGTGCCAGCAGTGACAGACAGGGTAATGGCTACACCTTC. It is translated as CASSDRQGNGYTF.

The rearrangement joins TRBV7-2 to TRBJ2-1; no clear D. Trimming removed 5 bases at V and 8 bases at J, with 7 bases between. There are 11 residues in the CDR3. The germline gives CDR1 SGHTA, CDR2 FQGNSA. This CDR3 reads CASSPKHEQFF. The CDR3 nucleotides read TGTGCCAGCAGCCCAAAACATGAGCAGTTCTTC.

The CDR3 coding sequence is TGTGCCACCCGGAGGGGGGAGGTTAACACTGAAGCTTTCTTT. Its protein is CATRRGEVNTEAFF. The chain recombines TRBV5-5 with TRBJ1-1, with D possibly TRBD1 on 6 matching bases. V lost 9 bases and J 2 bases, leaving 17 bases between the germline ends. Per germline, CDR1 SGHKS and CDR2 YYEKEE (reference sequence). This CDR3 has 14 residues.

In its sample, this clone was seen a few times. The V gene is TRBV7-3, the J gene TRBJ1-5; maybe TRBD1 (6 bases). This CDR3 contains 19 residues. V dropped 4 bases and J dropped 0 bases, with 22 bases sitting between them. Germline V gene lookup returns CDR1 SGHTA and CDR2 FQGTGA. Here the CDR3 DNA reads TGTGCCAGCAGCTCCCAACGTGGACAGACTCCGGATAGCAATCAGCCCCAGCATTTT. Protein product: CASSSQRGQTPDSNQPQHF.